A single T cell receptor beta chain is shown here with its context. Naive CD45RA+ and memory CD45RA-negative subsets were split from CD4+ cells. This entry comes from a study of shared clonotypes between healthy human individuals. Sequenced by immunoSEQ multiplex PCR; TCRdb stores in-frame clones only, minus some. Of some 2,500,000 clones in the sample, about 90% were seen once. This CDR3 region has 16 residues. Trimming pared 2 bases from V and 9 bases from J, leaving 23 bases between. Germline V lookup: CDR1 MDHEN, CDR2 SYDVKM. The receptor was derived from a man between 18 and 29 years old in good health. Some clones in this sample may be carry-over from other donors' samples. J is TRBJ2-7 and V is TRBV28; D is unclear. Sequencing input: naive CD4+ T cells from PBMCs. Subset: CD45RA+ positively selected. As DNA, the CDR3 is TGTGCCAGCAGTTTAGGACCGGACCTACGGTCGTCCTGGCAGTACTTC. As protein: CASSLGPDLRSSWQYF.